The 6 T cell receptor beta chains presented below share a single source sample, sequenced in a study of CD8+ T cells in alopecia areata. Treatment specified: oral pan-JAK inhibitor, 5-10 mg twice daily. RNA was isolated and reverse transcribed to cDNA, the sequencing template. This table comes from immunoSEQ multiplex PCR, and its TCRdb copy is limited to in-frame clones, with some not included. This sample yields roughly 140,000 clones, of which roughly 82% are seen a single time; 25% belongs to the top ten. The sequencing here drew on CD8+ T cells sorted from blood, taken at week 4, from a patient treated with tofacitinib. The receptors derive from a human donor with alopecia areata.

The V and J genes are TRBV6-9 and TRBJ2-1, with 9 bases aligning to TRBD1. J was trimmed by 8 bases and V by 11 bases; bases with no gene match: 10. This CDR3 has 13 amino acids. CDR1 is MNHGY and CDR2 is SVAAGI in the germline V gene. DNA for the CDR3: TGTGCCCCCAGGGACAGGGTTCGGTATGAGCAGTTCTTC. Encoded protein: CAPRDRVRYEQFF.

CDR3 in DNA: TGTGCCAGCAGGGGTTCGGGGGAGGACACTGAAGCTTTCTTT. It specifies CASRGSGEDTEAFF. This chain uses TRBV25-1 with TRBJ1-1, with a tentative D call TRBD1 (5 bases). The CDR3 is 14 residues long. Trimming took 6 bases from V and 3 from J, leaving 14 bases between them. Germline V gene data show CDR1 as MGHDK and CDR2 as SYGVNS. The variable domain in full, completed from reference TRBV25-1 and TRBJ1-1, reads EADIYQTPRYLVIGTGKKITLECSQTMGHDKMYWYQQDPGMELHLIHYSYGVNSTEKGDLSSESTVSRIRTEHFPLTLESARPSHTSQYLCASRGSGEDTEAFFGQGTRLTVV.

Here the CDR3 reads CASSQELRGGYEQYF. DNA of the CDR3: TGCGCCAGCAGCCAAGAGCTACGCGGGGGCTACGAGCAGTACTTC. This chain connects TRBV4-1 to TRBJ2-7, with 7 positions matching TRBD2. CDR1 and CDR2 from the germline V gene are MGHRA and YSYEKL. Trimming removed 0 bases from V and 3 bases from J; junction bases left unmatched: 5. The CDR3 sequence is 15 residues long.

This CDR3 reads CASSQFCNGYYEQYF. The CDR3 region has the DNA TGCGCCAGCAGTCAATTTTGCAACGGCTACTACGAGCAGTACTTC. This sequence joins TRBV23-1 and TRBJ2-7; no firm D call. TRBV23-1 is an ORF, and what it does is uncertain. The CDR3 totals 15 residues. V was clipped by 1 base and J by 3 bases, with 13 bases between them.

The chain has TRBV13 and TRBJ2-7; 10 nucleotides match TRBD1. The CDR3 consists of 15 residues. J lost 3 bases, V lost 5 bases, and 7 bases had no gene match. From germline, CDR1 is PRHDT and CDR2 FYEKMQ (reference sequence). The CDR3 DNA follows: TGTGCCAGCAGCGGGCCGGGACAGGGGCACTACGAGCAGTACTTC. It translates to CASSGPGQGHYEQYF.

The chain has TRBV19 and TRBJ2-7; D call uncertain. V lost 3 bases to trimming and J lost 7 bases, with 10 bases between them. Germline CDR1 reads LNHDA; CDR2 reads SQIVND (reference sequence). The CDR3 consists of 12 residues. This chain's CDR3 is CASSIGQSEQYF. The CDR3 region has the DNA TGTGCCAGTAGTATCGGGCAGTCGGAGCAGTACTTC.